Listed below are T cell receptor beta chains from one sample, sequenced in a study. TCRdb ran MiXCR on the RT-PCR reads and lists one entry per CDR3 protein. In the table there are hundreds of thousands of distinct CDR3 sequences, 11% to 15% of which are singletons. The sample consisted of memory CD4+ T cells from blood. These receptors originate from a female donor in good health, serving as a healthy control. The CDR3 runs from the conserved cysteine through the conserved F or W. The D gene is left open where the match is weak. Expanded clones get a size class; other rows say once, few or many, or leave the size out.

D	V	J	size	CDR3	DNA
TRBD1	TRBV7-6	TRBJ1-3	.	CASSSTGGSRNTIYF	TGTGCCAGCAGCTCGACAGGGGGTTCTCGAAACACCATATATTTT
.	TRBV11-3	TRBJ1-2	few	CASSLDPQSGGYTF	TGTGCCAGCAGCTTAGATCCCCAGTCAGGGGGCTACACCTTC
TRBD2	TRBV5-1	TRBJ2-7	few	CASSPGLAGGRYEQYF	TGCGCCAGCAGCCCGGGACTAGCGGGAGGTCGGTACGAGCAGTACTTC
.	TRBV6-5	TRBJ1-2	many	CASSYSAGWGYTF	TGTGCCAGCAGTTACTCTGCAGGATGGGGCTACACCTTC
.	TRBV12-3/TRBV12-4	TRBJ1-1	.	CASSFSIDRRNTEAFF	TGTGCCAGCAGTTTTTCTATAGACAGGCGGAACACTGAAGCTTTCTTT
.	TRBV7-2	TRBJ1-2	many	CASSPMAANYGYTF	TGTGCCAGCAGCCCAATGGCGGCTAACTATGGCTACACCTTC
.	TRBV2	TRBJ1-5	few	CASQEQGPGVNQPQHF	TGTGCCAGCCAAGAACAGGGTCCAGGGGTGAATCAGCCCCAGCATTTT
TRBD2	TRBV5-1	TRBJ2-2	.	CASSPTSGRAAGELFF	TGCGCCAGCAGCCCCACTAGCGGGAGGGCCGCCGGGGAGCTGTTTTTT
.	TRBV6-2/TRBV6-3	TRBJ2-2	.	CASKLLATVNTGELFF	TGTGCCAGCAAGCTCCTAGCGACCGTGAACACCGGGGAGCTGTTTTTT
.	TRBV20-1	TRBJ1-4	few	CSADKRTASNEKLFF	TGCAGTGCCGATAAAAGGACAGCCTCGAATGAAAAACTGTTTTTT
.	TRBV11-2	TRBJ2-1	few	CASSFQGNEQFF	TGTGCCAGCAGCTTCCAGGGCAATGAGCAGTTCTTC
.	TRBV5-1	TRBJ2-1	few	CASSARTSYNEQFF	TGCGCCAGCAGCGCCCGGACTTCCTACAATGAGCAGTTCTTC
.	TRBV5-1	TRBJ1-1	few	CASSLLRTDEAFF	TGCGCCAGCAGCTTGCTACGGACTGATGAAGCTTTCTTT
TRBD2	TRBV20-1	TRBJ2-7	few	CSAASGTVYEQYF	TGCAGTGCTGCTAGCGGGACAGTATACGAGCAGTACTTC
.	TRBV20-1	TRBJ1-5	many	CSARDKYEGSGNSNQPQHF	TGCAGTGCTAGAGATAAATACGAGGGATCTGGGAATAGCAATCAGCCCCAGCATTTT
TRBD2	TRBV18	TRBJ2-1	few	CASSPTSGGAYNEQFF	TGTGCCAGCTCACCGACTAGCGGGGGGGCCTACAATGAGCAGTTCTTC
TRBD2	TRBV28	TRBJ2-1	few	CASSLGGRGYNEQFF	TGTGCCAGCAGTTTAGGCGGGAGGGGATACAATGAGCAGTTCTTC
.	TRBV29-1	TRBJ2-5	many	CSVLTQQETQYF	TGCAGCGTTTTGACCCAACAAGAGACCCAGTACTTC
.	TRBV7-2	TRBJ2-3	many	CASSLNWGPADTQYF	TGTGCCAGCAGCTTAAATTGGGGACCAGCAGATACGCAGTATTTT
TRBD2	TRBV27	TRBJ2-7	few	CASSLRGTGGTYEQYF	TGTGCCAGCAGTTTACGCGGGACGGGGGGGACCTACGAGCAGTACTTC
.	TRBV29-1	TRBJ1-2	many	CSVAQGLGYGYTF	TGCAGCGTGGCACAAGGATTGGGCTATGGCTACACCTTC
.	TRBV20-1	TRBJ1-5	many	CSASQDSNQPQHF	TGCAGTGCTAGCCAGGATAGCAATCAGCCCCAGCATTTT
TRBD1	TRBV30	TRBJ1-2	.	CAWIWTGGVGYTF	TGTGCCTGGATTTGGACAGGGGGCGTTGGCTACACCTTC
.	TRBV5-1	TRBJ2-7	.	CASSLVEGGEQYF	TGCGCCAGCAGCTTGGTAGAGGGGGGCGAGCAGTACTTC
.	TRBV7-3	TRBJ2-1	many	CASSPLGQNNEQFF	TGTGCCAGCAGCCCACTAGGACAGAACAATGAGCAGTTCTTC
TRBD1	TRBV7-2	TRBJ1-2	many	CASSQGGRYGYTF	TGTGCCAGCAGCCAAGGGGGCCGGTATGGCTACACCTTC
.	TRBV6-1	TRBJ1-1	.	CASIEGRTMNTEAFF	TGTGCCAGCATAGAAGGGAGGACAATGAACACTGAAGCTTTCTTT
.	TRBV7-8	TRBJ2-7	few	CASSWGTTLYEQYF	TGTGCCAGCAGCTGGGGGACGACCCTCTACGAGCAGTACTTC
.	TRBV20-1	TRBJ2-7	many	CSARDLAGAYEQYF	TGCAGTGCTAGAGATCTGGCGGGTGCCTACGAGCAGTACTTC
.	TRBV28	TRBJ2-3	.	CASSRGNTQYF	TGTGCCAGCTCAAGAGGAAATACGCAGTATTTT
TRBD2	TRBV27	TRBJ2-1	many	CASSPGTRVNEQFF	TGTGCCAGCAGTCCCGGGACTAGGGTCAATGAGCAGTTCTTC
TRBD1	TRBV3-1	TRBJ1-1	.	CASSRVPGGNTEAFF	TGTGCCAGCAGCCGAGTACCAGGGGGCAACACTGAAGCTTTCTTT
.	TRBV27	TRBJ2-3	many	CASSPQSRSTQYF	TGTGCCAGCAGTCCTCAGTCCCGATCCACGCAGTATTTT
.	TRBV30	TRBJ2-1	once	CAWSRANEQFF	TGTGCCTGGAGTCGGGCAAATGAGCAGTTCTTC
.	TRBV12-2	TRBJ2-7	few	CASRWRRGRGHEQYF	TGTGCAAGTCGCTGGAGGCGTGGCAGGGGCCACGAGCAGTACTTC
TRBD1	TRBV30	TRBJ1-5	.	CAWEQGRNQPQHF	TGTGCCTGGGAACAGGGGAGGAATCAGCCCCAGCATTTT